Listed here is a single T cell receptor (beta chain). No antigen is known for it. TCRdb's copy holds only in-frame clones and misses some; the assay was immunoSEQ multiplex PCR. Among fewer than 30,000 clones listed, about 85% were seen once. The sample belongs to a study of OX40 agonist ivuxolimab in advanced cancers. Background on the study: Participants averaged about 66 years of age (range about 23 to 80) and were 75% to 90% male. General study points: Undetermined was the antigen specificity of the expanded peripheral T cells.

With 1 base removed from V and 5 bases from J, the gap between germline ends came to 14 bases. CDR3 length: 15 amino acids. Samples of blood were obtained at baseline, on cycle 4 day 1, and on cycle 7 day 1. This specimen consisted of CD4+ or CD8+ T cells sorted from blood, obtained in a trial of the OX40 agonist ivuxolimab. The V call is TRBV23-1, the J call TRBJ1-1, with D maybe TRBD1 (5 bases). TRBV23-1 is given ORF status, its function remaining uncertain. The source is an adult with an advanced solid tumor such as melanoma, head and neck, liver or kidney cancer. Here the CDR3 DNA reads TGCGCCAGCAGTCAATTCTGGCGTCCAGGGACTGAAGCTTTCTTT. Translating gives CASSQFWRPGTEAFF.